This entry is about one TCR beta chain. The antigen remains undetermined. The data belong to a study of blood T cells in healthy people across ages. The second PCR ran roughly 6 to 11 cycles with a sample-barcoded 5' primer and J-beta primers. A template-switch adaptor that had 12 random nucleotides put a tag on each cDNA molecule. MiXCR, applied by TCRdb to the 5' RACE reads, yields one record per CDR3 protein. The sample contains roughly 800,000 distinct CDR3 sequences, around 25% of which appear only once. Germline loops: CDR1 DFQATT, CDR2 SNEGSKA (reference sequence). CDR3 length: 15 amino acids. Overall study findings and caveats: Age advanced and TCR beta diversity per million T cells fell, roughly linearly.

These sequences were also reported in another study, on T cells of mothers and their children. From that paper: The whole RNA yield was converted to cDNA, approximately 1.6 ug per 15 ul. Sequencing revealed no T cell clones that were persistent and microchimeric.

V and J are TRBV20-1 and TRBJ2-5, with D maybe TRBD1 (6 bases). The J call may be wrong; the DNA end is better matched by TRBJ2-7. Sample: blood. This receptor was obtained from a boy younger than 18 in good health. CDR3 DNA: TGCAGTGCTAGTTGGGATGGGGCAGGGGTCCACGAGCAGTACTTC. Amino acid sequence: CSASWDGAGVHEQYF.